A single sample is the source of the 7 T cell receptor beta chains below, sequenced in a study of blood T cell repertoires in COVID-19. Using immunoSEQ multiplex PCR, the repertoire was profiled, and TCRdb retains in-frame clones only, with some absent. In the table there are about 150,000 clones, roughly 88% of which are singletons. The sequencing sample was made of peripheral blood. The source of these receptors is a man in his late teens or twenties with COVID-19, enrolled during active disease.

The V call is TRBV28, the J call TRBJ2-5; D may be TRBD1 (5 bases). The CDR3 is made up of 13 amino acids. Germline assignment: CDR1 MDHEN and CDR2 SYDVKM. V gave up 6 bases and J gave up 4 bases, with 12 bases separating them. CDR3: CASSPGLRETQYF. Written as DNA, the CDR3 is TGTGCCAGCAGCCCAGGGCTTAGAGAGACCCAGTACTTC. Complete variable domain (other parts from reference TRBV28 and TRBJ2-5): DVKVTQSSRYLVKRTGEKVFLECVQDMDHENMFWYRQDPGLGLRLIYFSYDVKMKEKGDIPEGYSVSREKKERFSLILESASTNQTSMYLCASSPGLRETQYFGPGTRLLVL.

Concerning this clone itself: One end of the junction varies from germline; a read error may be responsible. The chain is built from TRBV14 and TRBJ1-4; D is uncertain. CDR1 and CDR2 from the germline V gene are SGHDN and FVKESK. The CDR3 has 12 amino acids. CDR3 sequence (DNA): TGTGCCAGCAGCCAAAATAATGAAAAACTGCTTTTT. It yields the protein CASSQNNEKLLF.

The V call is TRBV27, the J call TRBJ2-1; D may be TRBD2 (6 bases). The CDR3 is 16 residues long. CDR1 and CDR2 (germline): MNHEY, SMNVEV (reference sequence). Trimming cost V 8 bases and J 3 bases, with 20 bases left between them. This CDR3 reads CASDRSSLAFYNEQFF. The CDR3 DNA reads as TGTGCCAGCGACCGTTCGTCCCTAGCGTTCTACAATGAGCAGTTCTTC.

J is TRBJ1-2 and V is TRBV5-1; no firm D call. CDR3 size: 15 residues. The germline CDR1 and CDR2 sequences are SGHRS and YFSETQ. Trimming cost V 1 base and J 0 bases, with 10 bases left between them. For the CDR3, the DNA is TGCGCCAGCAGCTTGTCCGGGTCCTCTAACTATGGCTACACCTTC. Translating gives CASSLSGSSNYGYTF.

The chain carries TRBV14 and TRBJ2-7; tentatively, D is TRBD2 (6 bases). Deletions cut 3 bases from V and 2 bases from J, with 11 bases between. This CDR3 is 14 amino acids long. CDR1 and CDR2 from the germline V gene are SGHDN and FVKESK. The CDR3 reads CASSQGRGTYEQYF. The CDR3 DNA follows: TGTGCCAGCAGCCAGGGGCGGGGCACCTACGAGCAGTACTTC. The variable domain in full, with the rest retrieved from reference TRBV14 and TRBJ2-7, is EAGVTQFPSHSVIEKGQTVTLRCDPISGHDNLYWYRRVMGKEIKFLLHFVKESKQDESGMPNNRFLAERTGGTYSTLKVQPAELEDSGVYFCASSQGRGTYEQYFGPGTRLTVT.

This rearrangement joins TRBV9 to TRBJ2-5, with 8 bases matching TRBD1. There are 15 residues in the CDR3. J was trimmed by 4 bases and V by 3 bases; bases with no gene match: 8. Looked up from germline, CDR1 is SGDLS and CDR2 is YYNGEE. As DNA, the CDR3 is TGTGCCAGCAGCGGGACAGGGTTTAATGGAGAGACCCAGTACTTC. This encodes CASSGTGFNGETQYF.

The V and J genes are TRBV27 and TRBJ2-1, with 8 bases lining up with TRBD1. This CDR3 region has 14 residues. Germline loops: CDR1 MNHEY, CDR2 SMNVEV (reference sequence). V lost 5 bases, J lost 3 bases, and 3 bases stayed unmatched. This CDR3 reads CASSVTGVYNEQFF. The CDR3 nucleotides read TGTGCCAGCAGTGTGACAGGGGTCTACAATGAGCAGTTCTTC.